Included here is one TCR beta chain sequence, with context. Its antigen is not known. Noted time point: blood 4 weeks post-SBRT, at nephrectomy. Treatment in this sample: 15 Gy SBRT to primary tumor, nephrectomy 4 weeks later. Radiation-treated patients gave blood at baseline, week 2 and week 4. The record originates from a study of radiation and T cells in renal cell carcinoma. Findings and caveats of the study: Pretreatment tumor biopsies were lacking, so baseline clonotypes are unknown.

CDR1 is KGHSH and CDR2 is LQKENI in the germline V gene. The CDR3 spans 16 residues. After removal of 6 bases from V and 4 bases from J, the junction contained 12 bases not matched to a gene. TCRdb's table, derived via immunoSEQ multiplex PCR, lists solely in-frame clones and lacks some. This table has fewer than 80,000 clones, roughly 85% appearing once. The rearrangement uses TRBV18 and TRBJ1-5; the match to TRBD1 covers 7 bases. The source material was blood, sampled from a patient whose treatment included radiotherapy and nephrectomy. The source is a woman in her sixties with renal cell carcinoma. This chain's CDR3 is CASSPNRGGNNQPQHF. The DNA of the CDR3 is TGTGCCAGCTCCCCTAACAGGGGAGGGAATAATCAGCCCCAGCATTTT.